These 15 T cell receptor beta chains originate from one sample sequenced in a study of human T cells and chemical hapten exposure. One entry per CDR3 protein, called by TCRdb with MiXCR from the RACE reads. The sample lists 150,000 to 200,000 distinct CDR3 sequences; 14% were seen once. Indicated time point: patch test 1, 2 weeks after DPC sensitization. As for treatment: therapeutic diphenylcyclopropenone sensitization with weekly scalp DPC. The sample was whole blood, taken in connection with sensitization to the hapten diphenylcyclopropenone (DPC). All receptors come from a woman younger than 45 with alopecia areata. Some clones in this sample may be carry-over from other donors' samples.

The chain combines TRBV5-1 with TRBJ1-4; D unresolved. The CDR3 totals 15 residues. Trimming cost V 2 bases and J 4 bases, with 12 bases left between them. Germline V gives CDR1 SGHRS, CDR2 YFSETQ. The CDR3 nucleotides read TGCGCCAGCAGCTTAGGGCCGGGAGGTAATGAAAAACTGTTTTTT. Translated: CASSLGPGGNEKLFF.

This clonotype came up a few times. V is TRBV19 and J is TRBJ2-3, with a tentative D call TRBD2 (6 bases). The ends were cut back, 4 bases at V and 6 bases at J, with 11 bases in the middle. CDR1 and CDR2 (germline): LNHDA, SQIVND (reference sequence). The CDR3 covers 13 residues. The CDR3 loop is CASSTAGPDTQYF. CDR3 nucleotides: TGTGCCAGTAGTACCGCGGGGCCGGATACGCAGTATTTT. The complete variable domain, with remaining parts taken from reference TRBV19 and TRBJ2-3, reads DGGITQSPKYLFRKEGQNVTLSCEQNLNHDAMYWYRQDPGQGLRLIYYSQIVNDFQKGDIAEGYSVSREKKESFPLTVTSAQKNPTAFYLCASSTAGPDTQYFGPGTRLTVL.

The J gene is TRBJ1-1, the V gene TRBV3-1; D gene ambiguous. V dropped 0 bases and J dropped 6 bases, with 8 bases sitting between them. The CDR3 spans 13 residues. Germline CDR1 reads LGHDT; CDR2 reads YNNKEL (reference sequence). CDR3: CASSQEGISEAFF. The CDR3 DNA reads as TGTGCCAGCAGCCAAGAGGGCATTTCTGAAGCTTTCTTT. Supplemented by reference TRBV3-1 and TRBJ1-1, the full variable domain reads DTAVSQTPKYLVTQMGNDKSIKCEQNLGHDTMYWYKQDSKKFLKIMFSYNNKELIINETVPNRFSPKSPDKAHLNLHINSLELGDSAVYFCASSQEGISEAFFGQGTRLTVV.

This clonotype occurred many times. This chain links TRBV29-1 with TRBJ1-2; the D is unclear. CDR3 length equals 12 residues. CDR1 is SQVTM, CDR2 ANQGSEA, per germline. V gave up 3 bases and J gave up 7 bases, with 12 bases separating them. The CDR3 spells CSVDRGGSGYTF. The CDR3, as DNA: TGCAGCGTTGACCGGGGAGGAAGTGGCTACACCTTC.

This clonotype occurred a few times. The genes are TRBV11-1 and TRBJ2-7; no clear D gene. Germline-derived CDR1 and CDR2 are SGHAT and FQDESV (reference sequence). The CDR3 contains 13 residues. Trimming shortened V by 7 bases and J by 2 bases, and 12 bases separated the two germline ends. CDR3 residues: CASNQPPAYEQYF. The DNA for the CDR3 is TGTGCCAGCAACCAGCCGCCCGCCTACGAGCAGTACTTC.

Turning to this clonotype: A clone one base away is much larger, so this may be a read error. The chain recombines TRBV7-8 with TRBJ1-6; no definite D call. The germline V gene has CDR1 SGHVS and CDR2 FQNEAQ. The CDR3 extends over 16 amino acids. The CDR3 protein is CVSSLARPKGMSPLHF. The CDR3 DNA sequence: TGTGTCAGCAGCTTAGCACGACCCAAGGGCATGTCACCCCTCCACTTT. The variable domain in full, with the rest retrieved from reference TRBV7-8 and TRBJ1-6, is GAGVSQSPRYKVAKRGQDVALRCDPISGHVSLFWYQQALGQGPEFLTYFQNEAQLDKSGLPSDRFFAERPEGSVSTLKIQRTQQEDSAVYLCVSSLARPKGMSPLHFGNGTRLTVT.

CDR3 DNA sequence: TGTGCCAGCAGCTTGGTCCCGCGGGGGGGAGATACGCAGTATTTT. Encoded protein: CASSLVPRGGDTQYF. The chain links TRBV7-2 to TRBJ2-3; 9 nucleotides align to TRBD2. Germline CDR1 reads SGHTA; CDR2 reads FQGNSA. Trimming removed 3 bases from V and 5 bases from J; junction bases left unmatched: 6. This CDR3 has 15 amino acids.

The chain is built from TRBV6-2 or TRBV6-3 and TRBJ2-3; no clear D gene. The CDR3 loop spans 13 amino acids. Germline loops: CDR1 MNHEY, CDR2 SVGEGT. V was pared by 5 bases and J by 6 bases, with 12 bases between. This CDR3 reads CASSPWGEDTQYF. The CDR3, as DNA: TGTGCCAGCAGTCCCTGGGGTGAGGATACGCAGTATTTT.

The gene calls are TRBV28 and TRBJ2-7; weak D call: TRBD2 (5 bases). Germline lookup yields CDR1 MDHEN and CDR2 SYDVKM. The CDR3 is 12 residues long. V dropped 6 bases and J dropped 6 bases, with 12 bases sitting between them. The CDR3 DNA sequence: TGTGCCAGCAGCCGAAGGGAGTTCGAGCAGTACTTC. It yields the protein CASSRREFEQYF.

This clonotype was seen more than once but under ten times. The V call is TRBV18, the J call TRBJ2-2, with 8 nucleotides matching TRBD2. V trimming: 6 bases; J trimming: 6 bases; junction bases outside the gene matches: 3. Germline V lookup: CDR1 KGHSH, CDR2 LQKENI. The CDR3 has 13 amino acids. CDR3 in amino acids: CASSLLAAGELFF. The CDR3 nucleotides read TGTGCCAGCTCCCTACTAGCGGCCGGGGAGCTGTTTTTT.

In its sample, this clonotype was seen a few times. The limits of the CDR3 on the DNA are not certain, so only TCRdb's listed CDR3 is given. This rearrangement joins TRBV7-5 to TRBJ2-7; the table's D call TRBD1 went unverified against the DNA. TRBV7-5 is marked as a pseudogene. 17 amino acids form the CDR3, both terminal residues included. CDR3 region: CISVSETRTGSSYEQYF.

The chain links TRBV7-2 to TRBJ2-5; maybe TRBD2 (5 bases). The CDR3 has 16 residues. With 1 base removed from V and 0 bases from J, the gap between germline ends came to 12 bases. Germline CDR1 SGHTA, CDR2 FQGNSA. For the CDR3, the DNA is TGTGCCAGCAGCTTAGGAGGGCACGGTTACCAAGAGACCCAGTACTTC. This encodes CASSLGGHGYQETQYF. Looking up the rest from reference TRBV7-2 and TRBJ2-5 gives the full variable domain: GAGVSQSPSNKVTEKGKDVELRCDPISGHTALYWYRQSLGQGLEFLIYFQGNSAPDKSGLPSDRFSAERTGGSVSTLTIQRTQQEDSAVYLCASSLGGHGYQETQYFGPGTRLLVL.

The chain carries TRBV12-3 or TRBV12-4 and TRBJ1-2; TRBD1 is a possible D gene (5 bases). The CDR3 has 14 residues. V was shortened by 3 bases and J by 4 bases, with 12 bases between the two germline ends. CDR3 protein: CASSLGRLPYGYTF. CDR3 DNA: TGTGCCAGCAGTTTGGGGCGGCTTCCCTATGGCTACACCTTC.

The CDR3 DNA reads TGTGCCAGCTGGGGGGCAGGCACAGATACGCAGTATTTT. It translates to CASWGAGTDTQYF. The rearrangement links TRBV4-2 to TRBJ2-3; D is possibly TRBD1 or TRBD2 (6 bases each). Trimming stripped 8 bases from V and 1 base from J, with 10 bases between. The CDR3 covers 13 residues. The germline V gene encodes CDR1 LGHNA and CDR2 YNFKEQ.

The J gene is TRBJ2-2, the V gene TRBV9; D is undetermined. The CDR3 sequence is 14 residues long. With 0 bases removed from V and 5 bases from J, the gap between germline ends came to 8 bases. Germline values: CDR1 SGDLS, CDR2 YYNGEE. The CDR3, as DNA: TGTGCCAGCAGCGTAGACTTGCCGACCGGGGAGCTGTTTTTT. It encodes CASSVDLPTGELFF.